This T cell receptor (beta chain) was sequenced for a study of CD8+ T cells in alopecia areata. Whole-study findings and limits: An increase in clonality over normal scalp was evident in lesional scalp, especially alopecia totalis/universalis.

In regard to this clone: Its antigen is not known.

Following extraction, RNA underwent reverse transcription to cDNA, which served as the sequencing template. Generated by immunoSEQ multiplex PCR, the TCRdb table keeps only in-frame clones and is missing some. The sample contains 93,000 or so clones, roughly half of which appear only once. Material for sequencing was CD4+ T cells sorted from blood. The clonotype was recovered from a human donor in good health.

The chain's CDR3 is CASSSGMNTEAFF. Written as DNA, the CDR3 is TGTGCCAGCAGCTCCGGGATGAACACTGAAGCTTTCTTT. The chain combines TRBV7-2 with TRBJ1-1; D ambiguous. CDR3 length equals 13 residues. V lost 4 bases and J 0 bases, leaving 6 bases between the germline ends. Germline V gene data show CDR1 as SGHTA and CDR2 as FQGNSA.